Each of the 3 T cell receptor beta chains below was sequenced from the same sample in a study of blood T cells in healthy people across ages. PCR was performed a second time for roughly 7 to 11 cycles using a sample-barcoded 5' primer and a J-beta primer mix. TCRdb used MiXCR to reprocess the 5' RACE reads, holding one entry per CDR3 protein. The table includes hundreds of thousands of distinct CDR3 sequences, approximately 50% detected once. Sequencing was performed on blood. The receptors come from a woman aged 60-75 years in good health.

V is TRBV24-1 and J is TRBJ1-2; TRBD1 agrees at 7 bases. J lost 4 bases, V lost 1 base, and 8 bases had no gene match. CDR1 and CDR2 from the germline V gene are KGHDR and SFDVKD. This CDR3 has 16 residues. Here the CDR3 reads CATSDLGAGGTYGYTF. DNA of the CDR3: TGTGCCACCAGTGATTTAGGCGCAGGGGGGACCTATGGCTACACCTTC.

In regard to this clonotype: This may be a read error, as it is one base from a much larger clone. The V and J genes are TRBV29-1 and TRBJ1-1, with D possibly matching TRBD1 (5 bases). The germline CDR1 and CDR2 sequences are SQVTM and ANQGSEA. The CDR3 loop spans 13 amino acids. The CDR3 region has the DNA TGCAGCGTTGGTAAGGGGACGAACACTGGAGCTTTCTTT. Translated, it gives CSVGKGTNTGAFF.

This sequence joins TRBV28 and TRBJ2-1; TRBD1 matches at 11 bases. The CDR3 loop spans 17 amino acids. V lost 1 base, J lost 2 bases, and 4 bases stayed unmatched. Germline V CDR1 and CDR2: MDHEN, SYDVKM. The CDR3, as DNA: TGTGCCAGCAGTTTATATGGACAGGGGGCTGCCTACAATGAGCAGTTCTTC. Its protein product is CASSLYGQGAAYNEQFF.